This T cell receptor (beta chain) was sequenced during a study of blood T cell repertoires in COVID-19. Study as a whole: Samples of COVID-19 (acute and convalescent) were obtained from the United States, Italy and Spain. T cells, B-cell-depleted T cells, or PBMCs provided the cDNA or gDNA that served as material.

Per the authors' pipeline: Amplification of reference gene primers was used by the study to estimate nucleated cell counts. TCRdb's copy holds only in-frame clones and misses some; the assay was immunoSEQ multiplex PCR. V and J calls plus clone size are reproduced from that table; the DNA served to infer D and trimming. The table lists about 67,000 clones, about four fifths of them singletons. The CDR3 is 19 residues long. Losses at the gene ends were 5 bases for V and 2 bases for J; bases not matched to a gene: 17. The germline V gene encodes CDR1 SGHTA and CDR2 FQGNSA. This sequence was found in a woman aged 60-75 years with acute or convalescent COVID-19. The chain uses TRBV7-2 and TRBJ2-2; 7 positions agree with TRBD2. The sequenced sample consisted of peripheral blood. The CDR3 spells CASSLTRGLGLTNTGELFF. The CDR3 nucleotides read TGTGCCAGCAGCCTCACGCGGGGTTTGGGACTAACAAACACCGGGGAGCTGTTTTTT.